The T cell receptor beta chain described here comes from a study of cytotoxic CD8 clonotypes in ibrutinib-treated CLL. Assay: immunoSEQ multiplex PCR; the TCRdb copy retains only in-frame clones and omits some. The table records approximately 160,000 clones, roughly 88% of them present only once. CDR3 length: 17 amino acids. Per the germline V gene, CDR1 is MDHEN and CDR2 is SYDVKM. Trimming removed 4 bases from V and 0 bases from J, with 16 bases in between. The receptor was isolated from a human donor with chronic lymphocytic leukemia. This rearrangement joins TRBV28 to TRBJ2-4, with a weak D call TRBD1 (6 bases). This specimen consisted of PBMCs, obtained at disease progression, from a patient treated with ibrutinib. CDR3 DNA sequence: TGTGCCAGCAGTTACACAGGGCGCGGTATAGCCAAAAACATTCAGTACTTC. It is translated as CASSYTGRGIAKNIQYF.